The source of this T cell receptor beta chain is a study of T cell responses to AZD1222 COVID-19 vaccine (TCRdb year 2021). Regarding the complete study: A total of 230 to 250 trial participants underwent TCR sequencing, of whom some 200 had received two doses of AZD1222 and about 25 had received two doses of the MenACWY control vaccine. Trial participants were enrolled into age subgroups of 18-55, 56-69 and 70-plus years, which contained roughly 150, 30 and 60 TCR-sequenced participants, respectively.

In light of the paper, this sample's time point label describes: sample from adult after SARS-CoV-2 infection, after symptom onset. Two convalescent COVID-19 patients, sampled after symptom onset from adults with prior SARS-CoV-2 infection, were also TCR-sequenced for comparison. At the junction V is shortened by 6 bases and J by 3 bases; bases outside the gene matches: 11. The germline V gene sets CDR1 to MNHEY and CDR2 to SVGAGI. From its cysteine to its phenylalanine, the CDR3 spans 15 amino acids. Of the read, only the CDR3 DNA is kept; its 45 bases are in frame from base 1. The CDR3 regions of human TCRbeta chains were analyzed by immunosequencing. For the original study's pipeline: TCRs in the repertoires were compared against a reference library of SARS-CoV-2-specific TCRs that had been generated with the MIRA antigen-specificity platform. Breadth meant the fraction of unique TCRs that were SARS-CoV-2-associated, whereas depth meant the fraction of total T cells that were SARS-CoV-2-associated. Each spike-specific TCR was assigned to its reactive spike region and to a CD4 or CD8 class using the MIRA data. Log10-transformed breadth and depth values were compared by one-way ANOVA with Sidak's multiple comparisons tests. TCRdb mirrors the immuneACCESS table, restricted to in-frame sequences. Some clones are absent from its copies; in checked studies, under half trace to an unresolved V gene, and the reason for the others is unknown. That table gives V, J and clone size, and the DNA gave D and trimming. This sample comprises 150,000 to 190,000 clones, around 85% of them detected only once. The biggest ten clones account for roughly 7% of the sample.

Overall study results and their limits: Nearly half of unique spike-specific TCRs reportedly recognized epitopes outside regions mutated in the B.1.351 and B.1.1.7 variants. The vaccine-associated CD4 TCRs covered the entire spike protein, and the dominant responses fell in regions 160-218 and 743-854. Conclusions about previously exposed vaccinees are limited, since just a handful of AZD1222 recipients were seropositive for SARS-CoV-2 at baseline. Spike-specific TCR breadth and depth rose significantly after two AZD1222 doses compared with day 0 and with MenACWY recipients. Most participants were white British and females outnumbered males, and the authors suggested that clonal diversity may have been underestimated. The 56-69-year group was small, and its depth increase did not reach significance, likely because of low power. Because no samples from the day 14 peak response were available, repertoires could be characterized only after the peak T cell response.

Comment on this clone: Its cognate antigen has yet to be identified. No per-base quality is available; no much larger clone lies one base away.

The TCR originated in an adult who had recovered from COVID-19. The chain is encoded by TRBV6-5 joined to TRBJ2-7; 7 bases in the junction line up with TRBD2. The sample in question was peripheral blood, obtained after recovery from COVID-19. This receptor has the CDR3 CASSPKGGGVYEQYF. The nucleotide sequence reads as follows: TGTGCCAGCAGCCCAAAGGGCGGGGGAGTCTACGAGCAGTACTTC.